Sequencing of this T cell receptor (beta chain) was carried out in a study of T cell changes during pregnancy in multiple sclerosis. The method was immunoSEQ multiplex PCR; TCRdb's version includes in-frame clones alone and lacks a portion of them. This table has 75,000 to 85,000 clones, 93% appearing once. The CDR3 runs 15 residues. The V and J ends lost 5 bases and 0 bases respectively, with 13 bases between them. Germline CDR1 and CDR2: SNHLY and FYNNEI. The J gene is TRBJ1-1, the V gene TRBV2; possibly TRBD1 for D (6 bases). Sample: peripheral blood, taken in the second trimester of pregnancy. The TCR originated in a female donor with multiple sclerosis, enrolled in a pregnancy study. This chain's CDR3 is CASSTGGQLNTEAFF. In DNA form, the CDR3 reads TGTGCCAGCAGTACCGGTGGACAGCTGAACACTGAAGCTTTCTTT.